Following are 27 T cell receptor beta chains from one sample sequenced in a study of shared clonotypes between healthy human individuals. Produced via immunoSEQ multiplex PCR; TCRdb's table is partial and in-frame only. The sample records more than 2 million clones, approximately 92% being singletons. Positively selected for CCR7, the CD45RO-negative cells used as naive CD8 cells excluded terminally differentiated effector memory CD45RA+ cells. The sample consisted of naive CD8+ T cells from PBMCs. The receptors were sampled from a man between 18 and 29 years old in good health. Some clones in this sample may be carry-over from other donors' samples.

The J gene is TRBJ1-1, the V gene TRBV9; D perhaps matches TRBD1 (6 bases). Germline CDR1 is SGDLS and CDR2 is YYNGEE. The V end was cut by 0 bases, the J end by 4 bases, with 10 bases between. CDR3 length: 14 residues. CDR3 region: CASSVDRASTEAFF. DNA of the CDR3: TGTGCCAGCAGCGTAGACAGGGCTAGCACTGAAGCTTTCTTT.

Of note for this clone: The sample holds other DNA sequences that translate to the same CDR3. The CDR3, as DNA: TGTGCCAGCAGTTTATCGGGGACTGCTTATGGCTACACCTTC. It yields the protein CASSLSGTAYGYTF. The chain employs TRBV27 and TRBJ1-2; the D gene is possibly TRBD1 (5 bases). The germline gives CDR1 MNHEY, CDR2 SMNVEV (reference sequence). The CDR3 covers 14 residues. V was cut by 0 bases and J by 5 bases, with 10 bases left in between.

The chain combines TRBV28 with TRBJ1-5, with D possibly matching TRBD1 (5 bases). Trimming cost V 5 bases and J 6 bases, with 14 bases left between them. This CDR3 contains 14 residues. The germline V gene has CDR1 MDHEN and CDR2 SYDVKM. The CDR3 DNA follows: TGTGCCAGCAGTCCCCTCGGGGGTTTTCAGCCCCAGCATTTT. Its translation is CASSPLGGFQPQHF.

The rearrangement uses TRBV29-1 and TRBJ2-7, with 11 bases matching TRBD1. The CDR3 has 15 amino acids. The junction had 6 bases not matched to a gene; V was cut back by 3 bases and J by 2 bases. Germline V lookup: CDR1 SQVTM, CDR2 ANQGSEA. This CDR3 is CSVEDGQGAPYEQYF. The CDR3 DNA reads as TGCAGCGTTGAGGACGGACAGGGGGCCCCCTACGAGCAGTACTTC.

This chain connects TRBV6-1 to TRBJ2-1; 14 nucleotides align to TRBD2. V trimming: 1 base; J trimming: 8 bases; junction bases outside the gene matches: 4. This CDR3 comprises 16 residues. CDR1 and CDR2 from the germline V gene are MNHNS and SASEGT. The CDR3 loop reads CASSEEGTSGRYEQFF. DNA of the CDR3: TGTGCCAGCAGTGAAGAAGGGACTAGCGGGAGATATGAGCAGTTCTTC.

The gene calls are TRBV10-3 and TRBJ2-7; 8 bases map to TRBD1. The germline V gene has CDR1 ENHRY and CDR2 SYGVKD. This CDR3 has 14 amino acids. The V and J ends lost 3 bases and 5 bases, in that order; junction bases with no gene match: 6. The CDR3 protein is CAISELTGDHEQYF. The CDR3 DNA reads as TGTGCCATCAGTGAATTGACAGGGGATCACGAGCAGTACTTC.

This chain uses TRBV5-1 with TRBJ2-1; D not resolved. V lost 4 bases, J lost 5 bases, and 10 bases lay in between. Per the germline V gene, CDR1 is SGHRS and CDR2 is YFSETQ. CDR3 length equals 13 residues. This CDR3 reads CASSPFENNEQFF. The CDR3 DNA is TGCGCCAGCAGCCCGTTCGAAAACAATGAGCAGTTCTTC.

The chain uses TRBV9 and TRBJ1-1, with 7 nucleotides matching TRBD1. V gave up 3 bases and J gave up 7 bases; unmatched junction bases: 6. Germline V gene lookup returns CDR1 SGDLS and CDR2 YYNGEE. The CDR3 covers 13 residues. CDR3 sequence (DNA): TGTGCCAGCAGCGGCGTCCGGGACAGTGAAGCTTTCTTT. Translation gives CASSGVRDSEAFF.

Comments on this clone: This CDR3 is also generated by other DNA sequences in the sample. V gene TRBV19 combines with J gene TRBJ2-5; D is perhaps TRBD1 (6 bases). Trimming stripped 6 bases from V and 2 bases from J, with 13 bases between. CDR1 LNHDA and CDR2 SQIVND come from the germline V gene (reference sequence). The CDR3 has 14 amino acids. This chain's CDR3 is CASSPRTAQETQYF. CDR3 bases: TGTGCCAGTAGCCCCCGGACAGCACAAGAGACCCAGTACTTC.

This rearrangement joins TRBV27 to TRBJ1-2; 10 bases are a match to TRBD1. Germline CDR1 and CDR2: MNHEY and SMNVEV (reference sequence). The CDR3 has 18 residues. Trimming at V came to 3 bases and at J to 6 bases, leaving 16 bases not matched to a gene. The CDR3, as DNA: TGTGCCAGCAGTTTCTTGTCGGGACAGGGGTTGGTTTTCGATGGCTACACCTTC. Amino acids: CASSFLSGQGLVFDGYTF.

This chain connects TRBV4-3 to TRBJ1-4, with a tentative D call TRBD1 (5 bases). This CDR3 has 15 amino acids. The germline V gene has CDR1 LGHNA and CDR2 YSLEER. Deletions cut 1 base from V and 13 bases from J, with 19 bases between. In DNA, the CDR3 is TGCGCCAGCAGCCAAGGGGTCCGGGACGGCAATGGACTGTTTTTT. It yields the protein CASSQGVRDGNGLFF.

This sequence joins TRBV7-2 and TRBJ1-6, with TRBD1 matching over 11 bases. Germline V gene sequence: CDR1 SGHTA, CDR2 FQGNSA. With 2 bases clipped from V and 10 bases from J, the junction kept 1 base outside the gene matches. The CDR3 is 14 residues long. The DNA of the CDR3 is TGTGCCAGCAGCTTATGGACAGGGGGCTCACCCCTCCACTTT. It codes for CASSLWTGGSPLHF. Full variable domain (missing parts from reference TRBV7-2 and TRBJ1-6): GAGVSQSPSNKVTEKGKDVELRCDPISGHTALYWYRQSLGQGLEFLIYFQGNSAPDKSGLPSDRFSAERTGGSVSTLTIQRTQQEDSAVYLCASSLWTGGSPLHFGNGTRLTVT.

The chain uses TRBV6-5 and TRBJ2-1; D possibly uses TRBD1 or TRBD2 (5 bases each). The V end lost 9 bases, the J end lost 4 bases, and 13 bases lay between the germline ends. CDR3 size: 13 residues. Germline V gene lookup returns CDR1 MNHEY and CDR2 SVGAGI. This CDR3 reads CASGGYLYNEQFF. The CDR3 DNA sequence: TGTGCCAGTGGGGGTTACCTTTACAATGAGCAGTTCTTC.

The chain has TRBV28 and TRBJ2-7; TRBD1 agrees at 11 bases. This CDR3 contains 17 residues. The ends lost 6 bases at V and 4 bases at J; junction bases unmatched: 14. From germline, CDR1 is MDHEN and CDR2 SYDVKM. In nucleotides, the CDR3 is TGTGCCAGCAGGGCCCTCCTCGGGACAGGGGGTAGGTACGAGCAGTACTTC. The encoded protein is CASRALLGTGGRYEQYF. Drawing the rest from reference TRBV28 and TRBJ2-7, the complete variable domain is DVKVTQSSRYLVKRTGEKVFLECVQDMDHENMFWYRQDPGLGLRLIYFSYDVKMKEKGDIPEGYSVSREKKERFSLILESASTNQTSMYLCASRALLGTGGRYEQYFGPGTRLTVT.

The V gene is TRBV7-8, the J gene TRBJ1-5; tentative D call: TRBD1 (5 bases). Trimming took 8 bases from V and 3 from J, leaving 20 bases between them. From germline, CDR1 is SGHVS and CDR2 FQNEAQ. The CDR3 runs to 16 residues. CDR3 residues: CASSLGGRAFNQPQHF. The CDR3 nucleotides read TGTGCCAGCTCACTGGGGGGACGGGCTTTCAATCAGCCCCAGCATTTT.

The chain has TRBV9 and TRBJ2-4; D possibly uses TRBD1 or TRBD2 (5 bases each). The germline V gene has CDR1 SGDLS and CDR2 YYNGEE. V was trimmed by 4 bases and J by 1 base, leaving 24 bases between them. This CDR3 contains 19 residues. The CDR3 DNA is TGTGCCAGCAGCTCGAGTAAGACAGATCGGTGGGGGGCCAAAAACATTCAGTACTTC. Amino acids: CASSSSKTDRWGAKNIQYF.

The chain uses TRBV10-1 and TRBJ2-2; D uncertain. The ends were cut back, 0 bases at V and 3 bases at J, with 11 bases in the middle. The V gene's germline CDR1 is WNHNN and CDR2 SYGVQD (reference sequence). The CDR3 runs 16 residues. CDR3 coding DNA: TGCGCCAGCAGTGAGTCTACAGTACGAGACACCGGGGAGCTGTTTTTT. Translated, it gives CASSESTVRDTGELFF.

This rearrangement joins TRBV27 to TRBJ2-7, with a weak D call TRBD1 (5 bases). There are 13 residues in the CDR3. V shed 1 base and J shed 5 bases, with 9 bases lying between them. Looked up from germline, CDR1 is MNHEY and CDR2 is SMNVEV (reference sequence). The CDR3 DNA sequence: TGTGCCAGCAGTTTATACAGGTCCCACGAGCAGTACTTC. Protein sequence: CASSLYRSHEQYF.

This clone turned up a few times. V and J are TRBV27 and TRBJ1-2; 9 bases agree with TRBD1. CDR3 length: 14 amino acids. V trimming: 2 bases; J trimming: 7 bases; junction bases outside the gene matches: 5. CDR1 and CDR2 from the germline V gene are MNHEY and SMNVEV (reference sequence). CDR3 amino acids: CASSLGTGTSGYTF. CDR3 sequence (DNA): TGTGCCAGCAGTTTAGGGACAGGGACTAGTGGCTACACCTTC.

The chain has TRBV27 and TRBJ1-2; 7 bases are a match to TRBD1. V shed 3 bases and J 7 bases; nucleotides not matched to a gene: 11. Germline V lookup: CDR1 MNHEY, CDR2 SMNVEV (reference sequence). There are 15 residues in the CDR3. Written as DNA, the CDR3 is TGTGCCAGCAGTTTTGAGGGACAGACCCTCTTTGGCTACACCTTC. Translated, it gives CASSFEGQTLFGYTF.

The chain is built from TRBV5-1 and TRBJ2-5; D is unclear. V lost 4 bases, J lost 5 bases, and 18 bases lay in between. Germline assignment: CDR1 SGHRS and CDR2 YFSETQ. This CDR3 comprises 15 residues. The CDR3 protein is CASSPWTGQGETQYF. CDR3 nucleotide sequence: TGCGCCAGCAGCCCATGGACGGGTCAAGGGGAGACCCAGTACTTC.

The CDR3 spells CASSEWALADATDTQYF. The CDR3 DNA sequence: TGTGCCAGCAGTGAATGGGCTCTAGCGGACGCCACAGATACGCAGTATTTT. The chain is built from TRBV25-1 and TRBJ2-3; 7 bases are shared with TRBD2. The CDR3 has 17 amino acids. Germline loops: CDR1 MGHDK, CDR2 SYGVNS. V shed 1 base, J shed 2 bases, and the junction held 9 bases outside the gene matches.

As concerns this clone: The sample holds other DNA sequences that translate to the same CDR3. The J gene is TRBJ2-3, the V gene TRBV7-9; no definite D call. This CDR3 spans 14 amino acids. Germline loops: CDR1 SEHNR, CDR2 FQNEAQ (reference sequence). V lost 0 bases and J lost 4, with 8 bases in between. The CDR3 DNA sequence: TGTGCCAGCAGCTTAGCAGGTCCGGCAGATACGCAGTATTTT. Translation gives CASSLAGPADTQYF.

V gene TRBV27 combines with J gene TRBJ2-7; no definite D call. The CDR3 contains 13 residues. V lost 5 bases and J 4 bases, leaving 12 bases between the germline ends. Germline-derived CDR1 and CDR2 are MNHEY and SMNVEV (reference sequence). The CDR3 nucleotides are TGTGCCAGCAGTCCCTACCCTAGGTACGAGCAGTACTTC. It translates to CASSPYPRYEQYF.

The genes are TRBV15 and TRBJ2-5, with D perhaps TRBD1 (5 bases). Germline V CDR1 and CDR2: LNHNV, YYDKDF (reference sequence). Trimming stripped 3 bases from V and 3 bases from J, with 20 bases between. The CDR3 contains 17 residues. The CDR3 region has the DNA TGTGCCACCAGCAGCGAAGACAGCGACGTTCCAAAAGAGACCCAGTACTTC. Its translation is CATSSEDSDVPKETQYF. Filled out from reference TRBV15 and TRBJ2-5, the complete variable domain reads DAMVIQNPRYQVTQFGKPVTLSCSQTLNHNVMYWYQQKSSQAPKLLFHYYDKDFNNEADTPDNFQSRRPNTSFCFLDIRSPGLGDTAMYLCATSSEDSDVPKETQYFGPGTRLLVL.

In the case of this clone: This sample includes further DNA sequences coding for the same CDR3. This chain connects TRBV7-9 to TRBJ1-2; D perhaps matches TRBD1 (5 bases). CDR1 and CDR2 from the germline V gene are SEHNR and FQNEAQ (reference sequence). The V and J ends lost 3 bases and 2 bases respectively, with 10 bases between them. The CDR3 is made up of 14 amino acids. Written as DNA, the CDR3 is TGTGCCAGCAGCTTCCCTGACAGAAACTATGGCTACACCTTC. Its translation: CASSFPDRNYGYTF.

The rearrangement joins TRBV28 to TRBJ2-7, with TRBD1 identical over 8 bases. This CDR3 is built from 18 residues. The ends lost 6 bases at V and 4 bases at J; junction bases unmatched: 20. The germline V gene has CDR1 MDHEN and CDR2 SYDVKM. Here the CDR3 DNA reads TGTGCCAGCAGCCTTACTGACAGGGGCAGAAAGATCTCTTACGAGCAGTACTTC. Translating it yields CASSLTDRGRKISYEQYF.